What follows are 7 T cell receptor beta chains derived from one specimen sequenced in a study of cytomegalovirus exposure and HLA in healthy donors. 60 Vbeta and 13 Jbeta primers were used in PCR. The table came from immunoSEQ multiplex PCR; TCRdb's copy has only in-frame clones and leaves some out. The top ten hold 5% to 7.5% of the sample, which has some 150,000 clones, 65% to 90% seen once. Sequences were obtained from PBMCs. The receptor source for this set is a woman between 45 and 60 years old in good health and CMV-seropositive.

The chain has TRBV11-2 and TRBJ2-7, with a weak D call TRBD1 (7 bases). V was pared by 5 bases and J by 7 bases, with 21 bases between. This CDR3 has 15 residues. The germline V gene encodes CDR1 SGHAT and CDR2 FQNNGV. The DNA of the CDR3 is TGTGCCAGCAGCCCCCAGGGGGGCGTCCCTAGGGAGCAGTACTTC. This codes for CASSPQGGVPREQYF.

This chain links TRBV30 with TRBJ1-4; 9 bases line up with TRBD1. Looked up from germline, CDR1 is GTSNPN and CDR2 is SVGIG (reference sequence). This CDR3 is 14 amino acids long. J was trimmed by 7 bases and V by 3 bases; bases with no gene match: 6. The CDR3 region is CAWRYTGGGEKLFF. Written as DNA, the CDR3 is TGTGCCTGGAGATATACAGGGGGCGGTGAAAAACTGTTTTTT.

This clone was counted a single time. The chain combines TRBV28 with TRBJ2-1; 9 bases are shared with TRBD2. This CDR3 region has 15 residues. V gave up 5 bases and J gave up 9 bases; unmatched junction bases: 11. Germline lookup yields CDR1 MDHEN and CDR2 SYDVKM. The CDR3 here is CASSPLAGGLSEQFF. The CDR3 DNA reads as TGTGCCAGCAGTCCATTGGCGGGGGGGCTCAGTGAGCAGTTCTTC.

This chain uses TRBV7-9 with TRBJ2-4; D is uncertain. The CDR3 length is 14 residues. Germline V gene lookup returns CDR1 SEHNR and CDR2 FQNEAQ (reference sequence). The V end was cut by 0 bases, the J end by 10 bases, with 13 bases between. The CDR3 nucleotides read TGTGCCAGCAGCTTAGCGCTACCAGGAACAATTCAGTACTTC. Translating gives CASSLALPGTIQYF.

V usage is TRBV9 and J usage is TRBJ1-2; no clear D. This CDR3 region has 13 residues. The V gene's germline CDR1 is SGDLS and CDR2 YYNGEE. Trimming stripped 4 bases from V and 6 bases from J, with 13 bases between. Written as DNA, the CDR3 is TGTGCCAGCAGCTCAAGTGACGGGGATGGCTACACCTTC. It codes for CASSSSDGDGYTF.

The chain uses TRBV7-9 and TRBJ2-2, with 7 bases aligning to TRBD1. Germline V gene lookup returns CDR1 SEHNR and CDR2 FQNEAQ (reference sequence). This CDR3 region has 15 residues. The V gene end was trimmed by 5 bases and the J gene end by 2 bases; junction bases not matched to a gene: 5. The CDR3 DNA is TGTGCCAGCAGCCCCGGGACAGTTAACACCGGGGAGCTGTTTTTT. It yields the protein CASSPGTVNTGELFF.

This chain joins TRBV5-1 and TRBJ2-5; D uncertain. The CDR3 spans 13 residues. Germline V gene sequence: CDR1 SGHRS, CDR2 YFSETQ. Trimming stripped 4 bases from V and 2 bases from J, with 9 bases between. CDR3 sequence: CASSPGLQETQYF. The CDR3 bases are TGCGCCAGCAGCCCGGGTTTACAAGAGACCCAGTACTTC.